This TCR beta chain appears in the sequencing data of a study of cytomegalovirus exposure and HLA in healthy donors. The V end was cut by 6 bases, the J end by 2 bases, with 14 bases between. Germline V CDR1 and CDR2: MNHEY, SVGAGI. This CDR3 is built from 14 residues. Notes on the study in general: The study designated fewer than 200 TCR beta chains cytomegalovirus-associated.

60 Vbeta and 13 Jbeta primers were used in PCR. Sequencing was performed with immunoSEQ multiplex PCR; in TCRdb, only in-frame clones are kept and a portion is missing. The sample lists 150,000 to 200,000 clones, around 90% occurring once. Points on this clone: No antigen is known for it.

The rearrangement joins TRBV6-5 to TRBJ2-7; possibly TRBD2 for D (7 bases). The material sequenced was PBMCs. This TCR was sampled from a boy aged 2-9 years in good health and CMV-seronegative. CDR3: CASREGGLPYEQYF. DNA for the CDR3: TGTGCCAGCAGAGAGGGGGGGCTTCCCTACGAGCAGTACTTC.